This TCR beta chain is drawn from a study of blood T cell repertoires in COVID-19 (dated by TCRdb to about 2020). Notes on the research overall: Samples covering the acute and convalescent phases of COVID-19 were provided by collaborators in the United States, Italy and Spain. Nearly every sample came with metadata listing a de-identified subject ID, COVID-19 status, age in years and sex. The prospective study material was composed of cDNA or gDNA derived from T cells, B-cell-depleted T cells, or PBMCs. Deeply sampled blood TCRbeta repertoires from subjects exposed to, actively infected with, or recovered from COVID-19 were included in the dataset. The samples were drawn from two sources: the first 160 participants of the ongoing ImmuneRACE study, and 1,254 subjects contributed by 6 global collaborators. HLA class I and class II types, where available, came from metadata supplied by the sample provider rather than from assay-based typing. A freely available public database, intended as a resource for researchers studying the immune response to SARS-CoV-2, is where the repertoires were released. What the work shows at the level of the full study, not this receptor alone: Clinical and demographic metadata were provided uncurated, with the amount varying by source and participant.

One collaborating source in Seattle enrolled patients during active infection and followed them longitudinally through the course of disease. Whole blood was collected in K2EDTA tubes by collaborating institutions according to the institutions' own protocols. For TCRbeta analysis, collaborator samples were shipped as frozen whole blood, as isolated PBMCs, or as DNA extracted from either sample type. The V end loses 1 base and the J end loses 4 bases, and a stretch of 11 bases separates them. The CDR3 has 15 amino acids, counting the end cysteine and phenylalanine. The CDR3 DNA has 45 bases and is translated from base 1. For CDR1 and CDR2, the germline V gene lists MGHRA and YSYEKL. About this clone: Its antigen has not been determined. No base quality values were provided; no much bigger clone lies one nucleotide off.

The immunoSEQ Assay, a bias-controlled multiplex PCR, was used to amplify TCRbeta CDR3 regions from genomic DNA. The authors processed their data as follows. Within the assay, amplification of reference gene primers was used to estimate how many nucleated cells each sample contained. To quantify the absolute abundance of each unique TCRbeta CDR3 rearrangement, sequence reads were collapsed and filtered. For each sample, productive Simpson clonality was calculated by taking the square root of Simpson's diversity index across productive rearrangements. TCRdb carries this immuneACCESS record with in-frame sequences only. Its versions omit some clonotypes, under half of them owing to an unresolved V gene in the studies checked, with the rest unexplained. V, J and clone size are taken as reported in that table, and D and trimming were inferred from the DNA itself. The sample has about 280,000 clones on record, 89% of them singletons. The top ten clonotypes cover around 10% of the sample.

This TCR came from a woman aged 25 to 39 with COVID-19, enrolled during active disease. The sample consisted of peripheral blood. The sequence joins TRBV4-1 to TRBJ2-1; the D gene is perhaps TRBD1, from 6 matching bases. The CDR3 reads as follows: CASSQGLRGYNEQFF. At the DNA level, the sequence is TGCGCCAGCAGCCAAGGTCTCAGGGGTTACAATGAGCAGTTCTTC.